Listed below are T cell receptor beta chains from one sample, sequenced in a study of T cell repertoires in cytomegalovirus infection. TCRdb analysed the reads with MiXCR anew, one entry per CDR3 protein. Of fewer than 950,000 distinct CDR3 sequences listed, approximately 32% were seen once; the top ten hold 12%. These receptors' antigens are unknown. The starting material was cultured CD8+ T cells from PBMCs, obtained from culture after CMV antigen stimulation. The receptors originated from a human donor in good health (CMV status not recorded). Some clones in this sample may be carry-over from other donors' samples. The CDR3 runs from the conserved cysteine through the conserved F or W. Each record gives: CDR3 DNA, CDR3 protein, clone size, D gene, J gene, V gene. A D gene is named only where the DNA matches it firmly. Size tells how often a clone was seen (once, few, many) or the class of an expanded clone, and some rows leave it out.

CDR3nt: TGTGCCAGCAGCCAGGGTACAAGGAATTCACCCCTCCACTTT; CDR3aa: CASSQGTRNSPLHF; abundance: few; d_gene: -; j_gene: TRBJ1-6; v_gene: TRBV12-3/TRBV12-4
CDR3nt: TGTGCCAGCAGCTTCGCAGGGAGGAATGAGCAGTTCTTC; CDR3aa: CASSFAGRNEQFF; abundance: few; d_gene: -; j_gene: TRBJ2-1; v_gene: TRBV7-2
CDR3nt: TGCAGTGCTCCTTCGGGGCCAGGGGGCTTGGACGAGCAGTACTTC; CDR3aa: CSAPSGPGGLDEQYF; abundance: -; d_gene: TRBD1; j_gene: TRBJ2-7; v_gene: TRBV20-1
CDR3nt: TGTGCCAGCGGGGAGAACTATGGCTACACCTTC; CDR3aa: CASGENYGYTF; abundance: many; d_gene: -; j_gene: TRBJ1-2; v_gene: TRBV6-1
CDR3nt: TGTGCCAGCAGCTTTGCTGAGGGAGACAATGAGCAGTTCTTC; CDR3aa: CASSFAEGDNEQFF; abundance: few; d_gene: -; j_gene: TRBJ2-1; v_gene: TRBV7-3
CDR3nt: TGTGCCAGCAGTTTAGGCTGGGACAGGGAGCAGTATTTT; CDR3aa: CASSLGWDREQYF; abundance: few; d_gene: TRBD1; j_gene: TRBJ2-3; v_gene: TRBV12-3/TRBV12-4
CDR3nt: TGTGCCAGCAGTCGGTCCCCAGCGGGACCCTACGAGCAGTACTTC; CDR3aa: CASSRSPAGPYEQYF; abundance: few; d_gene: TRBD2; j_gene: TRBJ2-7; v_gene: TRBV6-1
CDR3nt: TGTGCCACCAGCAGGAAGGCACAGGGGGGCCCTGCAGATACGCAGTATTTT; CDR3aa: CATSRKAQGGPADTQYF; abundance: few; d_gene: TRBD1; j_gene: TRBJ2-3; v_gene: TRBV15
CDR3nt: TGCGCCAGCAGCCAAGTGGTCAGGGGGAATTCACCCCTCCACTTT; CDR3aa: CASSQVVRGNSPLHF; abundance: -; d_gene: TRBD1; j_gene: TRBJ1-6; v_gene: TRBV4-3
CDR3nt: TGTGCCAGCAGCCAAGATAAAACAGGGTTGGAGGAGCAGTACTTC; CDR3aa: CASSQDKTGLEEQYF; abundance: -; d_gene: -; j_gene: TRBJ2-7; v_gene: TRBV7-8
CDR3nt: TGTGCCAGCAGCATCCGACAGGGGAACACTGAAGCTTTCTTT; CDR3aa: CASSIRQGNTEAFF; abundance: -; d_gene: TRBD1; j_gene: TRBJ1-1; v_gene: TRBV14
CDR3nt: TGTGCCAGCAGCTCTTCTCCCAGGGGCTACTGGGTTGAGCAGTACTTC; CDR3aa: CASSSSPRGYWVEQYF; abundance: many; d_gene: -; j_gene: TRBJ2-7; v_gene: TRBV7-6
CDR3nt: TGTGCCAGCAGCCCCCGCCGGCTCGGGACTAGCTACAATGAGCAGTTCTTC; CDR3aa: CASSPRRLGTSYNEQFF; abundance: -; d_gene: TRBD2; j_gene: TRBJ2-1; v_gene: TRBV9
CDR3nt: TGCGCCAGCAGCCAACCAGATGATCGAGAGACCCAGTACTTC; CDR3aa: CASSQPDDRETQYF; abundance: -; d_gene: -; j_gene: TRBJ2-5; v_gene: TRBV4-1
CDR3nt: TGTGCCAGCAGTTTAAGCAGGGGCTACGGCTACACCTTC; CDR3aa: CASSLSRGYGYTF; abundance: few; d_gene: -; j_gene: TRBJ1-2; v_gene: TRBV12-3/TRBV12-4
CDR3nt: TGTGCCATCAGTTCGACAGGGGGGTACGAGCAGTACTTC; CDR3aa: CAISSTGGYEQYF; abundance: few; d_gene: TRBD1; j_gene: TRBJ2-7; v_gene: TRBV10-3
CDR3nt: TGTGCCATTTCGGACGGGACCCAGTACTTC; CDR3aa: CAISDGTQYF; abundance: once; d_gene: -; j_gene: TRBJ2-5; v_gene: TRBV7-9
CDR3nt: TGTGCCAGCGATCCTGGTATATTGGACAGCTCCAACTATGGCTACACCTTC; CDR3aa: CASDPGILDSSNYGYTF; abundance: many; d_gene: -; j_gene: TRBJ1-2; v_gene: TRBV7-2
CDR3nt: TGTGCCAGCAGCTTTAGCGGGGGAGAGACAGATACGCAGTATTTT; CDR3aa: CASSFSGGETDTQYF; abundance: -; d_gene: TRBD2; j_gene: TRBJ2-3; v_gene: TRBV7-6
CDR3nt: TGTGCCAGCAGGCACAGCACCGGGGAGCTGTTTTTT; CDR3aa: CASRHSTGELFF; abundance: once; d_gene: -; j_gene: TRBJ2-2; v_gene: TRBV27
CDR3nt: TGTGCCAGCAGTCTTCAGGGGGTCGGAGAGACCCAGTACTTC; CDR3aa: CASSLQGVGETQYF; abundance: many; d_gene: TRBD1; j_gene: TRBJ2-5; v_gene: TRBV12-3/TRBV12-4
CDR3nt: TGTGCCAGTAGTCGGCGGTTGGGAGGCAATCAGCCCCAGCATTTT; CDR3aa: CASSRRLGGNQPQHF; abundance: few; d_gene: -; j_gene: TRBJ1-5; v_gene: TRBV19
CDR3nt: TGTGCCAGGTCGGGACTAAACTTATACGATACGCAGTATTTT; CDR3aa: CARSGLNLYDTQYF; abundance: few; d_gene: TRBD2; j_gene: TRBJ2-3; v_gene: TRBV7-2
CDR3nt: TGTGCCAGCAGCCCCGGGACAGGGTACAATCAGCCCCAGCATTTT; CDR3aa: CASSPGTGYNQPQHF; abundance: many; d_gene: TRBD1; j_gene: TRBJ1-5; v_gene: TRBV12-3/TRBV12-4
CDR3nt: TGCAGTGTTATTGCGTACCGGGGCTCCATTAATGAAAAACTGTTTTTT; CDR3aa: CSVIAYRGSINEKLFF; abundance: few; d_gene: -; j_gene: TRBJ1-4; v_gene: TRBV20-1
CDR3nt: TGTGCCAGCAGTTACTCAATCCGGGCCCTAAATTCACCCCTCCACTTT; CDR3aa: CASSYSIRALNSPLHF; abundance: few; d_gene: -; j_gene: TRBJ1-6; v_gene: TRBV6-5
CDR3nt: TGTGCCAGCAGCTTAACCAGTCTTCAGGGCCCCGGGGAGCTGTTTTTT; CDR3aa: CASSLTSLQGPGELFF; abundance: few; d_gene: -; j_gene: TRBJ2-2; v_gene: TRBV7-3
CDR3nt: TGTGCCAGCAGCTCGGGCCCGGTTCAGTACTTC; CDR3aa: CASSSGPVQYF; abundance: -; d_gene: -; j_gene: TRBJ2-4; v_gene: TRBV11-3
CDR3nt: TGTGCCAGCAGCTTAGCGGCTAGCGGGGGGTACACAGATACGCAGTATTTT; CDR3aa: CASSLAASGGYTDTQYF; abundance: -; d_gene: TRBD2; j_gene: TRBJ2-3; v_gene: TRBV7-9
CDR3nt: TGCGCCAGCAGCCAAGGTAGCGGGGGCGCAGATACGCAGTATTTT; CDR3aa: CASSQGSGGADTQYF; abundance: few; d_gene: TRBD2; j_gene: TRBJ2-3; v_gene: TRBV4-3
CDR3nt: TGTGCTAGTGGTTTGGAAAGCGGGGGGGCGGCAGATACGCAGTATTTT; CDR3aa: CASGLESGGAADTQYF; abundance: -; d_gene: TRBD2; j_gene: TRBJ2-3; v_gene: TRBV12-5
CDR3nt: TGTGCCAGCAGTTACGGGACAGGGAGTTCACCCCTCCACTTT; CDR3aa: CASSYGTGSSPLHF; abundance: few; d_gene: TRBD1; j_gene: TRBJ1-6; v_gene: TRBV6-5
CDR3nt: TGTGCCAGCAGCTTAGTGGAGGGGGCGGACACTGAAGCTTTCTTT; CDR3aa: CASSLVEGADTEAFF; abundance: many; d_gene: TRBD1; j_gene: TRBJ1-1; v_gene: TRBV7-9
CDR3nt: TGTGCCAGCAGTTCCCGGACAGGGAGGGATGAGCAGTTCTTC; CDR3aa: CASSSRTGRDEQFF; abundance: many; d_gene: -; j_gene: TRBJ2-1; v_gene: TRBV12-3/TRBV12-4
CDR3nt: TGTGCCAGCAGTTCCCCGGGCGACCAAGAGACCCAGTACTTC; CDR3aa: CASSSPGDQETQYF; abundance: -; d_gene: -; j_gene: TRBJ2-5; v_gene: TRBV12-3/TRBV12-4
CDR3nt: TGTGCCAGCAGCCAGAGTTTCTGGGGGGGCACCTACAATGAGCAGTTCTTC; CDR3aa: CASSQSFWGGTYNEQFF; abundance: many; d_gene: -; j_gene: TRBJ2-1; v_gene: TRBV4-2
CDR3nt: TGTGCCAGCAGCTTGTCCTCCGGCCCCGTCACAGATACGCAGTATTTT; CDR3aa: CASSLSSGPVTDTQYF; abundance: many; d_gene: -; j_gene: TRBJ2-3; v_gene: TRBV7-8
CDR3nt: TGTGCCAGCACCCTCGTACGCGGCGCTGAAGCTTTCTTT; CDR3aa: CASTLVRGAEAFF; abundance: once; d_gene: -; j_gene: TRBJ1-1; v_gene: TRBV6-5
CDR3nt: TGTGCCAGCAGCGTAGCCCCGCGAGTCAACACTGAAGCTTTCTTT; CDR3aa: CASSVAPRVNTEAFF; abundance: few; d_gene: -; j_gene: TRBJ1-1; v_gene: TRBV9
CDR3nt: TGTGCCAGCAGTTCCGGGAAAATTTATGGCTACACCTTC; CDR3aa: CASSSGKIYGYTF; abundance: -; d_gene: -; j_gene: TRBJ1-2; v_gene: TRBV27